This T cell receptor (beta chain) was documented in a study of blood T cell repertoires in COVID-19. Study background: PBMCs, B-cell-depleted T cells, or T cells provided the cDNA or gDNA that made up the material.

The germline gives CDR1 MNHNS, CDR2 SASEGT. Trimming stripped 4 bases from V and 9 bases from J, with 27 bases between. This CDR3 spans 18 amino acids. How the authors handled the data: Amplifying reference gene primers gave estimates of nucleated cell counts. Profiling relied on immunoSEQ multiplex PCR, and the TCRdb table lists in-frame clones only, not all of them. For V, J and clone size, that table is used; D and trimming come from the DNA. The data show 70,000 or so clones, 85% to 90% seen once. Sequencing was carried out using peripheral blood. The sequence was obtained from a woman older than 75 with active COVID-19. The genes are TRBV6-1 and TRBJ2-2; D might be TRBD2 (6 bases). CDR3 nucleotides: TGTGCCAGCAGTGGTATATCGGGACTCCAATCTCCCCTCCGGGAGCTGTTTTTT. This sequence encodes CASSGISGLQSPLRELFF.